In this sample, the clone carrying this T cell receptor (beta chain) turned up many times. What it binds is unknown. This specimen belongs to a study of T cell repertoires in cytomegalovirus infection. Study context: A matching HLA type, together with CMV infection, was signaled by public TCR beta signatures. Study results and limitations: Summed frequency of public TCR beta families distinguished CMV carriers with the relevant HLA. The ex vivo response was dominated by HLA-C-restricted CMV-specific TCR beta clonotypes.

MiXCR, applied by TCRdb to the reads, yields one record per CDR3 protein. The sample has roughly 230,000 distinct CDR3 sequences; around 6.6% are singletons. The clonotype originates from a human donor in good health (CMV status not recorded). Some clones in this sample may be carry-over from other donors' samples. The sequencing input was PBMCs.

The CDR3 region is CASSLQTGRTYEQYF. The CDR3 DNA reads TGTGCCAGCAGCTTACAGACAGGCCGGACCTACGAGCAGTACTTC. The chain carries TRBV11-2 and TRBJ2-7, with D perhaps TRBD1 (6 bases). From germline, CDR1 is SGHAT and CDR2 FQNNGV. There are 15 residues in the CDR3. V lost 2 bases, J lost 2 bases, and 13 bases lay in between.